Shown below are 23 T cell receptor beta chains from a single sample sequenced in a study of shared clonotypes between healthy human individuals (dated by TCRdb to about 2020). CD8 naive samples were CD45RO-negative cells positively selected for CCR7, giving a CD45RA+CCR7+ population that excluded TemRA cells. Library preparation was by the immunoSEQ multiplex PCR assay. TCRdb took this table from immuneACCESS and kept in-frame rearrangements with V and J called. Such tables lack part of the clones; where checked against another copy, unresolved V genes explain under half of the gap, and the rest is unexplained. The sample yields more than 2 million clones; approximately 94% were counted once. Together, the top ten hold 1% to 1.3% of the sample. Sequenced input: naive CD8+ T cells sorted from blood. In light of the paper, this sample's cell subset or site label describes: CD45RA+CCR7+. Receptors originate from a man between 18 and 29 years old in good health.

This chain links TRBV7-6 with TRBJ2-7, with 13 bases that match TRBD2. Germline lookup yields CDR1 SGHVS and CDR2 FNYEAQ. The V gene end was trimmed by 5 bases and the J gene end by 3 bases; junction bases not matched to a gene: 13. This CDR3 is 18 amino acids long. The CDR3 here is CASSRLAGGLHLDYEQYF. CDR3 nucleotide sequence: TGTGCCAGCAGCCGACTAGCGGGAGGCCTACACCTCGACTACGAGCAGTACTTC.

This clone was found once. The rearrangement links TRBV13 to TRBJ2-7; 8 bases fit TRBD1. CDR3 length: 14 residues. The trim removed 5 bases at V and 5 bases at J, leaving 8 bases unmatched. CDR1 and CDR2 (germline): PRHDT, FYEKMQ (reference sequence). The CDR3 DNA sequence: TGTGCCAGCAGCGTGACAGGGGCGAGCGACGAGCAGTACTTC. Translated: CASSVTGASDEQYF.

The CDR3 sequence is CASSQDQGANEKLFF. CDR3 coding DNA: TGCGCCAGCAGCCAAGATCAGGGGGCTAATGAAAAACTGTTTTTT. The chain couples TRBV4-3 to TRBJ1-4, with 7 nucleotides matching TRBD1. The CDR3 extends over 15 amino acids. V dropped 0 bases and J dropped 3; count of bases not matched to a gene: 1. Germline values: CDR1 LGHNA, CDR2 YSLEER.

This chain joins TRBV2 and TRBJ2-7; TRBD1 matches 11 bases. V dropped 5 bases and J dropped 4; count of bases not matched to a gene: 4. Per germline, CDR1 SNHLY and CDR2 FYNNEI. The CDR3 is 14 amino acids. The CDR3 bases are TGTGCCAGCAGTTGGGACAGGGGGGCGTACGAGCAGTACTTC. It yields the protein CASSWDRGAYEQYF. The full variable domain, its missing parts supplied by reference TRBV2 and TRBJ2-7, is EPEVTQTPSHQVTQMGQEVILRCVPISNHLYFYWYRQILGQKVEFLVSFYNNEISEKSEIFDDQFSVERPDGSNFTLKIRSTKLEDSAMYFCASSWDRGAYEQYFGPGTRLTVT.

The chain carries TRBV5-6 and TRBJ1-2, with D perhaps matching TRBD1 (6 bases). CDR1 is SGHDT and CDR2 is YYEEEE in the germline V gene. V lost 1 base, J lost 4 bases, and 14 bases lay in between. This CDR3 is 15 amino acids long. CDR3 sequence: CASSLSPGAVYGYTF. The CDR3 region has the DNA TGTGCCAGCAGCTTGAGCCCAGGGGCCGTCTATGGCTACACCTTC.

The rearrangement links TRBV6-5 to TRBJ1-2; unclear D gene. The germline V gene encodes CDR1 MNHEY and CDR2 SVGAGI. The CDR3 loop spans 15 amino acids. With 1 base removed from V and 6 bases from J, the gap between germline ends came to 15 bases. The CDR3 is CASSYFPPYEDGYTF. CDR3 coding DNA: TGTGCCAGCAGTTACTTCCCCCCATACGAGGATGGCTACACCTTC.

About this clone: In the same sample, other DNA sequences code for this CDR3. This sequence joins TRBV27 and TRBJ2-1; 10 positions agree with TRBD1. Germline V gene sequence: CDR1 MNHEY, CDR2 SMNVEV (reference sequence). Trimming at V came to 4 bases and at J to 4 bases, leaving 1 base not matched to a gene. The CDR3 sequence is 14 residues long. The CDR3 DNA follows: TGTGCCAGCAGTTGGACAGGGGGTTACAATGAGCAGTTCTTC. This gives the protein CASSWTGGYNEQFF.

V gene TRBV7-2 combines with J gene TRBJ2-7; the D gene could be TRBD1 or TRBD2 (6 bases each). Trimming shortened V by 4 bases and J by 2 bases, and 18 bases separated the two germline ends. Germline values: CDR1 SGHTA, CDR2 FQGNSA. The length of the CDR3 is 16 residues. The CDR3 DNA sequence: TGTGCCAGCAGCTCAGGAGGGGGACTTCATCCCTACGAGCAGTACTTC. This translates into CASSSGGGLHPYEQYF.

V gene TRBV7-9 combines with J gene TRBJ2-7; D is perhaps TRBD1 (6 bases). From germline, CDR1 is SEHNR and CDR2 FQNEAQ (reference sequence). CDR3 length equals 12 residues. V lost 7 bases, J lost 3 bases, and 10 bases lay in between. CDR3 sequence reads: CASTKQGYEQYF. The DNA for the CDR3 is TGTGCCAGCACAAAACAGGGCTACGAGCAGTACTTC.

The chain combines TRBV11-2 with TRBJ2-2, with D hard to call. V was cut by 2 bases and J by 1 base, with 5 bases left in between. The CDR3 spans 14 residues. Germline lookup yields CDR1 SGHAT and CDR2 FQNNGV. CDR3 nucleotide sequence: TGTGCCAGCAGCTTACTCGGGAACACCGGGGAGCTGTTTTTT. It translates to CASSLLGNTGELFF.

Turning to this clone: Within the sample, other DNA sequences also encode this same CDR3. V and J are TRBV27 and TRBJ2-7; TRBD1 matches at 10 bases. CDR1 and CDR2 from the germline V gene are MNHEY and SMNVEV (reference sequence). V trimming: 5 bases; J trimming: 3 bases; junction bases outside the gene matches: 1. The CDR3 spans 13 residues. The CDR3 reads CASSRTGGYEQYF. In DNA form, the CDR3 reads TGTGCCAGCAGTCGGACAGGGGGCTACGAGCAGTACTTC.

The rearrangement uses TRBV9 and TRBJ1-2; tentatively, D is TRBD1 (6 bases). The V end was cut by 0 bases, the J end by 11 bases, with 29 bases between. Per germline, CDR1 SGDLS and CDR2 YYNGEE. The CDR3 is 18 amino acids. The CDR3 region is CASSVVSGGGQAFEGYTF. CDR3 in DNA: TGTGCCAGCAGCGTAGTATCCGGAGGGGGACAAGCTTTTGAGGGGTACACCTTC.

This chain joins TRBV30 and TRBJ1-5; a weak D match, TRBD1 (6 bases). Germline CDR1 reads GTSNPN; CDR2 reads SVGIG (reference sequence). Between the trimmed V and J ends, which lost 5 bases and 1 base, there was a span of 15 bases. The CDR3 contains 15 residues. The CDR3 spells CAWARGAGSNQPQHF. CDR3 sequence (DNA): TGTGCCTGGGCACGGGGGGCTGGGAGCAATCAGCCCCAGCATTTT.

This chain connects TRBV9 to TRBJ2-3; 8 bases match TRBD1. Germline V gene data show CDR1 as SGDLS and CDR2 as YYNGEE. The J segment lost 1 base and the V segment lost 4 bases, leaving 8 bases of the junction unmatched. The CDR3 spans 16 residues. The CDR3: CASSSPDRDGTDTQYF. As DNA, the CDR3 is TGTGCCAGCAGCTCACCGGACAGGGATGGCACAGATACGCAGTATTTT. The full variable domain, its missing parts supplied by reference TRBV9 and TRBJ2-3, is DSGVTQTPKHLITATGQRVTLRCSPRSGDLSVYWYQQSLDQGLQFLIQYYNGEERAKGNILERFSAQQFPDLHSELNLSSLELGDSALYFCASSSPDRDGTDTQYFGPGTRLTVL.

The chain combines TRBV4-1 with TRBJ1-1; 8 bases agree with TRBD1. This CDR3 is built from 15 residues. Losses at the gene ends were 3 bases for V and 1 base for J; bases not matched to a gene: 4. Germline CDR1 is MGHRA and CDR2 is YSYEKL. CDR3 nucleotides: TGCGCCAGCAGCCACAACGGACAGGGGAACACTGAAGCTTTCTTT. The encoded protein is CASSHNGQGNTEAFF.

The chain couples TRBV2 to TRBJ2-5; D may be TRBD1 (5 bases). This CDR3 region has 15 residues. V shed 4 bases and J shed 0 bases, with 12 bases lying between them. In germline, CDR1 is SNHLY, CDR2 FYNNEI. In DNA form, the CDR3 reads TGTGCCAGCAGTGGGAGTGGGGCGTACCAAGAGACCCAGTACTTC. This translates into CASSGSGAYQETQYF.

CDR3 bases: TGCGCCAGCAGCCAAGAGGGTCGGGGCGCATGGACCCAGTACTTC. Amino acid sequence: CASSQEGRGAWTQYF. This rearrangement joins TRBV4-1 to TRBJ2-5, with D perhaps given as TRBD1 or TRBD2 (5 bases each). Trimming removed 0 bases from V and 7 bases from J, with 15 bases in between. The CDR3 is 15 residues long. Germline values: CDR1 MGHRA, CDR2 YSYEKL.

This clone was seen just once. Other nucleotide sequences in the sample specify the same CDR3. The chain combines TRBV7-8 with TRBJ2-3, with 13 nucleotides matching TRBD2. The length of the CDR3 is 16 residues. Germline-derived CDR1 and CDR2 are SGHVS and FQNEAQ. V was pared by 3 bases and J by 5 bases, with 5 bases of the junction left unmatched. The chain's CDR3 is CASSFGLAGVVDTQYF. CDR3 bases: TGTGCCAGCAGCTTTGGACTAGCGGGAGTGGTAGATACGCAGTATTTT.

V and J are TRBV9 and TRBJ2-5, with 8 bases lining up with TRBD1. Germline loops: CDR1 SGDLS, CDR2 YYNGEE. V lost 6 bases, J lost 3 bases, and 4 bases stayed unmatched. This CDR3 has 13 amino acids. Written as DNA, the CDR3 is TGTGCCAGCAAAACACAGGGGGAAGAGACCCAGTACTTC. This translates into CASKTQGEETQYF.

The V call is TRBV30, the J call TRBJ2-1; D is ambiguous. The CDR3 is made up of 12 amino acids. CDR1 is GTSNPN, CDR2 SVGIG, per germline (reference sequence). V was trimmed by 1 base and J by 9 bases, leaving 10 bases between them. The CDR3 DNA follows: TGTGCCTGGAGTGCCCCCTATGGTGAGCAGTTCTTC. Its translation is CAWSAPYGEQFF.

The J gene is TRBJ2-7, the V gene TRBV4-1, with a possible D match to TRBD2 (6 bases). The V and J ends lost 0 bases and 5 bases respectively, with 11 bases between them. The germline V gene encodes CDR1 MGHRA and CDR2 YSYEKL. This CDR3 has 14 residues. CDR3 sequence (DNA): TGCGCCAGCAGCCAAGATCCGGGAGTAAACGAGCAGTACTTC. Protein sequence: CASSQDPGVNEQYF.

The CDR3 sequence is CASSSAAYEQYF. In DNA, the CDR3 is TGTGCCAGCAGCTCGGCAGCCTACGAGCAGTACTTC. V gene TRBV5-6 combines with J gene TRBJ2-7; D gene ambiguous. This CDR3 contains 12 residues. Trimming shortened V by 3 bases and J by 2 bases, and 6 bases separated the two germline ends. Per germline, CDR1 SGHDT and CDR2 YYEEEE.

The chain links TRBV19 to TRBJ2-7; D possibly matches TRBD1 or TRBD2 (6 bases each). Germline V CDR1 and CDR2: LNHDA, SQIVND (reference sequence). This CDR3 has 14 residues. Trimming cost V 6 bases and J 2 bases, with 14 bases left between them. The CDR3 loop reads CASRAGQTPYEQYF. The CDR3 DNA reads as TGTGCCAGTAGGGCGGGACAAACACCCTACGAGCAGTACTTC.